What follows are 6 T cell receptor beta chains derived from one specimen sequenced in a study of T-cell memory formation after mild COVID-19. TCRdb re-derived calls from the 5' RACE reads in MiXCR, one entry per CDR3 protein. Of 90,000 to 120,000 distinct CDR3 sequences in the sample, 13% to 15% were seen once. Source material: PBMCs or a T cell subset sorted from them (not recorded which). The receptors originated from a man between 18 and 29 years old who had mild COVID-19 (a few samples of this study predate the infection). Cell type and time point are not known.

In regard to this clonotype: Its ends do not fully match the called genes, so a read error is possible. The chain joins TRBV10-2 to TRBJ2-1; 7 bases fit TRBD2. Germline values: CDR1 WSHSY, CDR2 SAAADI. The CDR3 contains 15 residues. The CDR3 is CASSPQRDYYNEKFF. CDR3 DNA sequence: TGCGCCAGCAGTCCTCAGCGGGACTATTACAATGAGAAGTTCTTC.

This clonotype occurred a few times. This sequence joins TRBV20-1 and TRBJ2-2, with unresolved D. The CDR3 is 14 residues long. The V gene lost 0 bases and the J gene lost 1 base, with 6 bases spanning the gap. Germline V gives CDR1 DFQATT, CDR2 SNEGSKA (reference sequence). CDR3 DNA: TGCAGTGCTAGAGACCTCGGGAACACCGGGGAGCTGTTTTTT. It codes for CSARDLGNTGELFF.

This clonotype was recorded at least ten times. CDR3 region: CASKGTGELFF. CDR3 nucleotides: TGTGCCAGCAAAGGAACCGGGGAGCTGTTTTTT. The chain combines TRBV7-6 with TRBJ2-2, with D unclear. This CDR3 comprises 11 residues. Germline lookup yields CDR1 SGHVS and CDR2 FNYEAQ. V gave up 7 bases and J gave up 5 bases, with 5 bases separating them.

As for this clonotype: At one of its ends the junction is not consistent with the germline gene, which may arise from a read error. The chain combines TRBV9 with TRBJ1-1; D uncertain. Germline V lookup: CDR1 SGDLS, CDR2 YYNGEE. CDR3 size: 14 residues. The CDR3 loop is CASSVATVNAEAFF. CDR3 sequence (DNA): TGTGCCAGCAGCGTAGCTACGGTGAACGCTGAAGCTTTCTTT.

This clonotype occurred many times. The V gene is TRBV4-3, the J gene TRBJ2-3; 10 bases align to TRBD2. The CDR3 contains 18 residues. Germline values: CDR1 LGHNA, CDR2 YSLEER. V trimming: 2 bases; J trimming: 4 bases; junction bases outside the gene matches: 12. The CDR3 loop reads CASSQPRKLAGASDTQYF. The CDR3 coding sequence is TGCGCCAGCAGCCAACCGAGAAAGCTAGCGGGAGCCTCAGATACGCAGTATTTT.

In this sample, this clonotype turned up many times. The chain recombines TRBV4-1 with TRBJ1-5; the match to TRBD1 covers 7 bases. Germline assignment: CDR1 MGHRA and CDR2 YSYEKL. V was pared by 4 bases and J by 9 bases, with 12 bases of the junction left unmatched. The CDR3 consists of 15 residues. DNA for the CDR3: TGCGCCAGCAGCCTCCTCGGGACAGCAAATGTGCCCCAGCATTTT. Translating gives CASSLLGTANVPQHF.